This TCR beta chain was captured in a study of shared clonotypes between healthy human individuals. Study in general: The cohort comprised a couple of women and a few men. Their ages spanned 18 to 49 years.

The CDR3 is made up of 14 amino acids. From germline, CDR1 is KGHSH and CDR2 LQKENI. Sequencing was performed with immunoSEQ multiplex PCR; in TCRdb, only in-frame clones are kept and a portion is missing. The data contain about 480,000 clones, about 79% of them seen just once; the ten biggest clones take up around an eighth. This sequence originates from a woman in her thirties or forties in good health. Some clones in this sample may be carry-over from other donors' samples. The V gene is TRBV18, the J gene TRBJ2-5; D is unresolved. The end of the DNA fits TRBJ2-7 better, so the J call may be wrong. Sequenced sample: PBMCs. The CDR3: CASSPAGLPYEQYF. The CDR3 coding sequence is TGTGCCAGCTCACCCGCCGGGTTACCCTACGAGCAGTACTTC.